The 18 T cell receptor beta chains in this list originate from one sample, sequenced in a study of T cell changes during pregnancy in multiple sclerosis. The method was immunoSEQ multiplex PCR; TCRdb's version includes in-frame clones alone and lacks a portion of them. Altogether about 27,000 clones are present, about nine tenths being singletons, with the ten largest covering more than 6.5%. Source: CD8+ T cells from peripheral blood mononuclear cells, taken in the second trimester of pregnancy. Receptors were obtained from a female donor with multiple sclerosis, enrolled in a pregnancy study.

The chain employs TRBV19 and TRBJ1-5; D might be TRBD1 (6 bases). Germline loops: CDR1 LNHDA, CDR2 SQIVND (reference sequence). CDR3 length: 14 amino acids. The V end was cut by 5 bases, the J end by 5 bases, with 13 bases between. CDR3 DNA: TGTGCCAGTAGTGATTGGCAGGGGTATCAGCCCCAGCATTTT. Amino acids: CASSDWQGYQPQHF.

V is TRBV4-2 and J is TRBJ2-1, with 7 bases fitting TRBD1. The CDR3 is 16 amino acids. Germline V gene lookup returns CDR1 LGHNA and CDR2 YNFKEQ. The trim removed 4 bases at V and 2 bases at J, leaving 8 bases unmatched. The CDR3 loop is CASSPRTGPTYNEQFF. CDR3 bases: TGTGCCAGCAGCCCGAGGACAGGCCCGACCTACAATGAGCAGTTCTTC.

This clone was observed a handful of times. The CDR3 loop reads CASSYVQNQPQHF. CDR3 coding DNA: TGTGCCAGCAGTTACGTACAGAATCAGCCCCAGCATTTT. The chain links TRBV6-5 to TRBJ1-5; no clear D. Per germline, CDR1 MNHEY and CDR2 SVGAGI. This CDR3 is 13 amino acids long. The V end lost 2 bases, the J end lost 4 bases, and 6 bases lay between the germline ends.

This chain's CDR3 is CASSPIQGPGYTF. For the CDR3, the DNA is TGTGCCAGCAGCCCAATACAGGGTCCTGGCTACACCTTC. This rearrangement joins TRBV7-2 to TRBJ1-2; D perhaps matches TRBD1 (6 bases). There are 13 residues in the CDR3. Per the germline V gene, CDR1 is SGHTA and CDR2 is FQGNSA. Between the trimmed V and J ends, which lost 5 bases and 7 bases, there was a span of 14 bases. Full variable domain (missing parts from reference TRBV7-2 and TRBJ1-2): GAGVSQSPSNKVTEKGKDVELRCDPISGHTALYWYRQSLGQGLEFLIYFQGNSAPDKSGLPSDRFSAERTGGSVSTLTIQRTQQEDSAVYLCASSPIQGPGYTFGSGTRLTVV.

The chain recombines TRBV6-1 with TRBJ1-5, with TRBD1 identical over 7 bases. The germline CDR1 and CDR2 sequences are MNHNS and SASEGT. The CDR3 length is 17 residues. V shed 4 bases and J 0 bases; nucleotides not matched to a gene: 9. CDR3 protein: CASSGHRGPYSNQPQHF. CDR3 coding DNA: TGTGCCAGCAGTGGACACAGGGGACCGTATAGCAATCAGCCCCAGCATTTT.

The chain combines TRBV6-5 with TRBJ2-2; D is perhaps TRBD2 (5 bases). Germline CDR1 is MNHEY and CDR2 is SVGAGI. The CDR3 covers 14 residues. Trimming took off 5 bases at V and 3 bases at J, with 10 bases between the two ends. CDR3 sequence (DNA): TGTGCCAGCAGTGGACTGTCTGACACCGGGGAGCTGTTTTTT. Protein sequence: CASSGLSDTGELFF.

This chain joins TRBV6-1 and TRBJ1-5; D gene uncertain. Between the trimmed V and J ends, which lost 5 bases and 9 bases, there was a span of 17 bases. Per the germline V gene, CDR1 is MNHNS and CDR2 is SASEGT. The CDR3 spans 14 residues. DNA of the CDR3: TGTGCCAGCAGTCCAGGAACGGAGGTTTTGCCCCAGCATTTT. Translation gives CASSPGTEVLPQHF.

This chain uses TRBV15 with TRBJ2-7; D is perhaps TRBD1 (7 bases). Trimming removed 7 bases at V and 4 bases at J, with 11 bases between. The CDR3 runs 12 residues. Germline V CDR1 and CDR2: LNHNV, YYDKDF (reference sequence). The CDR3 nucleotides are TGTGCCACCACCCAGGGGGGTTACGAGCAGTACTTC. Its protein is CATTQGGYEQYF.

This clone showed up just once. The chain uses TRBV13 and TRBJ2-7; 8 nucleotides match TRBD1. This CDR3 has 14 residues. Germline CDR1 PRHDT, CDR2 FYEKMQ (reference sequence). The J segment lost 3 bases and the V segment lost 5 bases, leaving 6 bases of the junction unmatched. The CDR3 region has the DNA TGTGCCAGCAGCCAGGGGGCCAATCGCTACGAGCAGTACTTC. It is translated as CASSQGANRYEQYF.

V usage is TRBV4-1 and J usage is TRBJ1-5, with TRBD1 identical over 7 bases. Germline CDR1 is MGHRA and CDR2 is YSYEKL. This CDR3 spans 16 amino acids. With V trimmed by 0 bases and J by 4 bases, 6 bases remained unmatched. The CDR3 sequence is CASSQDRTGANQPQHF. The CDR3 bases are TGCGCCAGCAGCCAAGACAGGACAGGAGCTAATCAGCCCCAGCATTTT.

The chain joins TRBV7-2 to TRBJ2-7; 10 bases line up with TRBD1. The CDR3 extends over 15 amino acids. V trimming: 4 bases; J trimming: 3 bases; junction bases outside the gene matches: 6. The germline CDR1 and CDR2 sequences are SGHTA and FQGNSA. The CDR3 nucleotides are TGTGCCAGCAGCTCAAGGGGGGACAGGGGCTACGAGCAGTACTTC. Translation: CASSSRGDRGYEQYF. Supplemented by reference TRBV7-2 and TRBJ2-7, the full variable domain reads GAGVSQSPSNKVTEKGKDVELRCDPISGHTALYWYRQSLGQGLEFLIYFQGNSAPDKSGLPSDRFSAERTGGSVSTLTIQRTQQEDSAVYLCASSSRGDRGYEQYFGPGTRLTVT.

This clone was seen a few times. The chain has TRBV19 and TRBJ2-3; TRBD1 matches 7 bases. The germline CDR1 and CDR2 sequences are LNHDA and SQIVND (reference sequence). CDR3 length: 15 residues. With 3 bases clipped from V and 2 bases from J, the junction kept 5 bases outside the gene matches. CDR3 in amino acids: CASSIGEGATDTQYF. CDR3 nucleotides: TGTGCCAGTAGTATTGGAGAGGGGGCCACAGATACGCAGTATTTT.

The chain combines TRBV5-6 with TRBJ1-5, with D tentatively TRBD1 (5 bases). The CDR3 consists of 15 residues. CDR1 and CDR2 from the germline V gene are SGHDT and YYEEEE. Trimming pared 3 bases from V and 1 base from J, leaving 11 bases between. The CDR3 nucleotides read TGTGCCAGCAGCTGGGGGAGGGTGAGCAATCAGCCCCAGCATTTT. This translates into CASSWGRVSNQPQHF.

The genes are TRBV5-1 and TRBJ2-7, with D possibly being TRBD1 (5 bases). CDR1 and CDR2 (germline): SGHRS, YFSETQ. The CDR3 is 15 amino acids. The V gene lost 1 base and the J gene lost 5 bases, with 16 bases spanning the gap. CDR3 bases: TGCGCCAGCAGCTTGCTGGGCAGGGCTCCCAACGAGCAGTACTTC. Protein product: CASSLLGRAPNEQYF.

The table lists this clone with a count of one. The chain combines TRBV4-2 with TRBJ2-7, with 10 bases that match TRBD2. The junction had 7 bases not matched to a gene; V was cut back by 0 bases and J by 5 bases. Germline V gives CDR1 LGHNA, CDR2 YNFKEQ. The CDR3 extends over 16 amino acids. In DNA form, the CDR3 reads TGTGCCAGCAGCCAAGATGTTGGGACTAGCGCCCACGAGCAGTACTTC. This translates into CASSQDVGTSAHEQYF.

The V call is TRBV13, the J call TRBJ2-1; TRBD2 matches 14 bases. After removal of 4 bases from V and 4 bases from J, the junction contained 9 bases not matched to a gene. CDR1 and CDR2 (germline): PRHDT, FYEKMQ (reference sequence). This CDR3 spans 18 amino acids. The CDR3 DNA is TGTGCCAGCAGCTACTCGCTAAGACTAGCGGGGGGGTACAATGAGCAGTTCTTC. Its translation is CASSYSLRLAGGYNEQFF.

The DNA for the CDR3 is TGCGCCAGCAGCCAAGTTCTTTCGAGGGACACTTCCATCAATTCACCCCTCCACTTT. Translation gives CASSQVLSRDTSINSPLHF. The chain combines TRBV4-3 with TRBJ1-6, with D tentatively TRBD1 (6 bases). The ends were cut back, 1 base at V and 7 bases at J, with 23 bases in the middle. Per germline, CDR1 LGHNA and CDR2 YSLEER. The CDR3 runs 19 residues.

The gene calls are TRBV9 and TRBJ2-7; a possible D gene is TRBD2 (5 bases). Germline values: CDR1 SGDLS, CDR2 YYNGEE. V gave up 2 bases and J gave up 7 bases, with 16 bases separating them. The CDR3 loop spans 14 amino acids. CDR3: CASSVSIEPGEQYF. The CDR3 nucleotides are TGTGCCAGCAGCGTCAGCATAGAGCCGGGGGAGCAGTACTTC.